This is a list of T cell receptor beta chains from one sample in a study of graft-versus-host responses after intestinal transplantation. Libraries were prepared by immunoSEQ multiplex PCR; TCRdb keeps only in-frame clonotypes and omits some of them. This sample has 7,000 or so clones, with roughly 24% found just once. The sample consisted of alloreactive CD4+ T cells from a mixed lymphocyte reaction culture, taken before intestinal transplant. Receptors were obtained from a human patient who received an intestinal transplant. Each CDR3 is given with its conserved first and last residue. The D gene is left open where the match is weak.

d_call,v_call,cdr3_length,j_call,cdr3_aa
NA,TRBV6-5,15,TRBJ2-6,CASSYFPSGANVLTF
NA,TRBV9,16,TRBJ2-1,CASSVGGTIGTNEQFF
TRBD1,TRBV7-6,17,TRBJ1-5,CASSRFPQGAMNQPQHF
NA,TRBV6-1,12,TRBJ1-6,CASSNPQGSLHF
TRBD2,TRBV11-3,16,TRBJ2-7,CASSLELSAGAYEQYF
NA,TRBV28,15,TRBJ2-2,CASWTPHANTGELFF
NA,TRBV7-9,14,TRBJ2-7,CASSLVASSYEQYF
NA,TRBV11-2,13,TRBJ2-7,CASSPPPPYEQYF
TRBD2,TRBV6-1,15,TRBJ2-1,CASSEGSSGYNEQFF
NA,TRBV18,14,TRBJ2-2,CASSPQGFTGELFF
NA,TRBV5-1,16,TRBJ2-1,CASSPRLGSSYNEQFF
TRBD1,TRBV19,13,TRBJ1-1,CASSANLQGAAFF
TRBD2,TRBV6-1,15,TRBJ2-7,CASSESTSGRYEQYF
NA,TRBV4-3,15,TRBJ2-7,CASSQETDRGRGQYF
NA,TRBV5-6,15,TRBJ2-2,CASSLAPVSGGELFF
TRBD1,TRBV6-6,15,TRBJ2-1,CASSPGTGGVNEQFF